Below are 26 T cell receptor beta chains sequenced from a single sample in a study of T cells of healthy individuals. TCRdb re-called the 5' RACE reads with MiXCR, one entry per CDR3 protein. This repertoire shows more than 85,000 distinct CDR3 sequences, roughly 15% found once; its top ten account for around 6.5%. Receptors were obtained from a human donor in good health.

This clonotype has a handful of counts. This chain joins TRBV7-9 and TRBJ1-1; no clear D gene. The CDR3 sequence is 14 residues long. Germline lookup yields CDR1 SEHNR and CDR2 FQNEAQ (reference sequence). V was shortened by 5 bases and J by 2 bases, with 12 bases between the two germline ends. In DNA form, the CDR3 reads TGTGCCAGCAGCCCATCGGAGGCTAACACTGAAGCTTTCTTT. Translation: CASSPSEANTEAFF.

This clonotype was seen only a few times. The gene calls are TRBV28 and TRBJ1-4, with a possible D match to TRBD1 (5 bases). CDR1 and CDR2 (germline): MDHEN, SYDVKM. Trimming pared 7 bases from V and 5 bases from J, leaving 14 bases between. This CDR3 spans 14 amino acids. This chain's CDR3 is CASKEAGENEKLFF. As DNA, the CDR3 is TGTGCCAGCAAAGAGGCGGGGGAAAATGAAAAACTGTTTTTT.

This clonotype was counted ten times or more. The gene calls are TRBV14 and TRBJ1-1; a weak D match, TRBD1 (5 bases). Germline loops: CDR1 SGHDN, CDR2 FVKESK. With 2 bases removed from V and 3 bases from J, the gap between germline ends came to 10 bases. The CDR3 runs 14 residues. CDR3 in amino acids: CASSQRGGDTEAFF. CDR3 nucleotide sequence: TGTGCCAGCAGCCAACGGGGGGGGGACACTGAAGCTTTCTTT.

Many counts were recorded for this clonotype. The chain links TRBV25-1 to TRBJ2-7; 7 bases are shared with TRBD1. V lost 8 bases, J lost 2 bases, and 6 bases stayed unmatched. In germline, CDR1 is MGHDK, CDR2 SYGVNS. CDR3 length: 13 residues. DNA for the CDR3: TGTGCCAGCCGCAGGGACAGCCCCTACGAGCAGTACTTC. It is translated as CASRRDSPYEQYF.

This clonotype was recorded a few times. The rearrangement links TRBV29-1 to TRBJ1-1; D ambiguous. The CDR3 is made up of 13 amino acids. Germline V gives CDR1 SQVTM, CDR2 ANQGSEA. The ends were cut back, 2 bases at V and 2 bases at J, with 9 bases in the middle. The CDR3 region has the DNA TGCAGCGTTGAAAGGACCCGAAACACTGAAGCTTTCTTT. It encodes CSVERTRNTEAFF. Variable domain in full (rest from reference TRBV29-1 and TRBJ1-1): SAVISQKPSRDICQRGTSLTIQCQVDSQVTMMFWYRQQPGQSLTLIATANQGSEATYESGFVIDKFPISRPNLTFSTLTVSNMSPEDSSIYLCSVERTRNTEAFFGQGTRLTVV.

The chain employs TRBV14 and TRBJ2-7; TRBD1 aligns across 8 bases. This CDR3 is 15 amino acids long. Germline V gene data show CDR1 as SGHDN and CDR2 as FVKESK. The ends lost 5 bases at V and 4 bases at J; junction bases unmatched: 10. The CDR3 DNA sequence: TGTGCCAGCAGCACGAAACGACAGGGGTATTACGAGCAGTACTTC. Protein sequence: CASSTKRQGYYEQYF.

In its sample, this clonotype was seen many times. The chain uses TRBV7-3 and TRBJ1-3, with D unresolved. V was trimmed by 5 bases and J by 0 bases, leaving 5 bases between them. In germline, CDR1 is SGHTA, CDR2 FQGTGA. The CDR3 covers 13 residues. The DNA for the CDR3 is TGTGCCAGCAGCCTTGCCTCTGGAAACACCATATATTTT. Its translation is CASSLASGNTIYF.

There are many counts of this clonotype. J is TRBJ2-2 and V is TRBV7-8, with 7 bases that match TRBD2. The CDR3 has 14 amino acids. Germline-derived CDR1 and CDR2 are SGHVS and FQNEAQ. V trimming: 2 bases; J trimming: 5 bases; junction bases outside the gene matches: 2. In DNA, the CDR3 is TGTGCCAGCAGCTTAAGCGGGGAAACCGGGGAGCTGTTTTTT. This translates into CASSLSGETGELFF.

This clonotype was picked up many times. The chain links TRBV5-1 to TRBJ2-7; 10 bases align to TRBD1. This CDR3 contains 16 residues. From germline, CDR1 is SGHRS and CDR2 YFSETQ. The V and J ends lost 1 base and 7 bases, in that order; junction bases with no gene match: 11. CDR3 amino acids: CASSLNPGTGAWEQYF. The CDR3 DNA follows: TGCGCCAGCAGCTTGAACCCCGGGACAGGGGCGTGGGAGCAGTACTTC.

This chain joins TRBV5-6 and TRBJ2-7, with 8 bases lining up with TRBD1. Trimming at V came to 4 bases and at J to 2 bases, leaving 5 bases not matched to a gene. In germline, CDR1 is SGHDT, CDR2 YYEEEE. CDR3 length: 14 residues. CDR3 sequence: CASSIDRGAYEQYF. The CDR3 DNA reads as TGTGCCAGCAGCATTGACAGGGGCGCCTACGAGCAGTACTTC.

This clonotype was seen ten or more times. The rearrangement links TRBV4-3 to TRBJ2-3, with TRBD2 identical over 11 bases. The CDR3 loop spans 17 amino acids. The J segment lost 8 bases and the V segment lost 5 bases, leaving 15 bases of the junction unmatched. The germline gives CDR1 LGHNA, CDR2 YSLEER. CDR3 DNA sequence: TGCGCCAGCAGCGTCCAGGCAAGAACTAGCGGGGGTGGTACGCAGTATTTT. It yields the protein CASSVQARTSGGGTQYF.

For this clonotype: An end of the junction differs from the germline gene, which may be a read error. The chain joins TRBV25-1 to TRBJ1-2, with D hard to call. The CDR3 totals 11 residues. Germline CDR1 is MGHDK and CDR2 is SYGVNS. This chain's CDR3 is CASSNGLGYNF. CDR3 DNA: TGTGCCAGCAGTAATGGTTTGGGCTACAACTTC.

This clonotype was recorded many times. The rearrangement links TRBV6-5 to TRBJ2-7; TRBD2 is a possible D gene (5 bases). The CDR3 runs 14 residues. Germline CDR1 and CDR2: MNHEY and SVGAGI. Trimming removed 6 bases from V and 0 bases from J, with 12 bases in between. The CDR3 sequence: CASSRRSGSYEQYF. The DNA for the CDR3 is TGTGCCAGCAGCCGAAGGAGCGGCTCCTACGAGCAGTACTTC.

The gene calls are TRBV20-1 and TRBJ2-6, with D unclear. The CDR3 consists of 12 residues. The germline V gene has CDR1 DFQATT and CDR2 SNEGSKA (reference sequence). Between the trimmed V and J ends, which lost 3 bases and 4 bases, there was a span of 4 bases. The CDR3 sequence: CSARPGANVLTF. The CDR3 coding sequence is TGCAGTGCTAGGCCCGGGGCCAACGTCCTGACTTTC.

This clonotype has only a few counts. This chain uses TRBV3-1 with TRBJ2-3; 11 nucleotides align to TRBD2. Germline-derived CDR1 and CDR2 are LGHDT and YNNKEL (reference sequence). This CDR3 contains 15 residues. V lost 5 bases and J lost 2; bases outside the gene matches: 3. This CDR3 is CASSRLAGSTDTQYF. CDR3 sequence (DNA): TGTGCCAGCAGCAGACTAGCGGGGTCCACAGATACGCAGTATTTT.

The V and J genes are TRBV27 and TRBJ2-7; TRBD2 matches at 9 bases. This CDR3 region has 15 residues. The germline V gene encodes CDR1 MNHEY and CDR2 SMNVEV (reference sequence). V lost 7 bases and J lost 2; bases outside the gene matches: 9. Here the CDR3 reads CASTPLAGVPYEQYF. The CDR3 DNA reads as TGTGCCAGCACCCCCTTAGCGGGGGTACCCTACGAGCAGTACTTC.

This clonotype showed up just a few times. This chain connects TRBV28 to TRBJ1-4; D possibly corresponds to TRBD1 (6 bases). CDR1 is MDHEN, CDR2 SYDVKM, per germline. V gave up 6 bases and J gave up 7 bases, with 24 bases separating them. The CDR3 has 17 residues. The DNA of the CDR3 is TGTGCCAGCAGCCCAGTCGGGGGGCGCAGAATTTCTGAAAAACTGTTTTTT. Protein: CASSPVGGRRISEKLFF.

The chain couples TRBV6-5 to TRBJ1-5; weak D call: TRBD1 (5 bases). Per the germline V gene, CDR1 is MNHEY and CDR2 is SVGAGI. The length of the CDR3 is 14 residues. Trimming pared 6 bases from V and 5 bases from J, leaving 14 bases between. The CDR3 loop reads CASSRGTGDQPQHF. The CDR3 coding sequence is TGTGCCAGCAGCCGAGGGACGGGCGATCAGCCCCAGCATTTT.

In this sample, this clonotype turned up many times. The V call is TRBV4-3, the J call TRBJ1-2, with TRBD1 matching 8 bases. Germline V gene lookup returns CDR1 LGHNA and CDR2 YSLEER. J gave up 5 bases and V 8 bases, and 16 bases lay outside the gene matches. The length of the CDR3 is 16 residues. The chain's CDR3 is CASWGPTGTGDYGYTF. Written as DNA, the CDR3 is TGCGCCAGCTGGGGCCCTACCGGGACAGGAGATTATGGCTACACCTTC.

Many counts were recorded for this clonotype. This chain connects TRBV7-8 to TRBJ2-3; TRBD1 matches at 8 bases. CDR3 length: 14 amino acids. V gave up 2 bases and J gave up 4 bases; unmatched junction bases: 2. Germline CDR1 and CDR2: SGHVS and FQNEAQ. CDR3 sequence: CASSLQGAADTQYF. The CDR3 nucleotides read TGTGCCAGCAGCTTACAGGGGGCTGCAGATACGCAGTATTTT. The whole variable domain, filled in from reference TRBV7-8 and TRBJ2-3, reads GAGVSQSPRYKVAKRGQDVALRCDPISGHVSLFWYQQALGQGPEFLTYFQNEAQLDKSGLPSDRFFAERPEGSVSTLKIQRTQQEDSAVYLCASSLQGAADTQYFGPGTRLTVL.

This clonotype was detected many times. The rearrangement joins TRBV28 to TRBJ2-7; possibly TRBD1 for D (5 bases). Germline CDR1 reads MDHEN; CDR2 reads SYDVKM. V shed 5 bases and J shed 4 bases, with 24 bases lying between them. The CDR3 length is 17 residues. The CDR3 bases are TGTGCCAGCAGTCCTACCCGACAGCTCCTCTTCCCTTACGAGCAGTACTTC. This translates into CASSPTRQLLFPYEQYF.

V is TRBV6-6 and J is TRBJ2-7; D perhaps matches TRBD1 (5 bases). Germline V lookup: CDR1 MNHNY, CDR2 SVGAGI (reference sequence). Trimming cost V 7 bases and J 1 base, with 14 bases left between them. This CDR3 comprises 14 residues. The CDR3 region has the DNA TGTGCCAGCACCCACCGTAGGGGATCCTACGAGCAGTACTTC. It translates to CASTHRRGSYEQYF.

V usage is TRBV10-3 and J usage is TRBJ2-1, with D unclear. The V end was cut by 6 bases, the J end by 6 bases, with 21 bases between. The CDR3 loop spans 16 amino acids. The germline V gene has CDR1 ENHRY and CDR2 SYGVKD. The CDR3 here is CAIRGLLGQTGNEQFF. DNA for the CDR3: TGTGCCATCAGGGGTCTCTTGGGCCAGACCGGCAATGAGCAGTTCTTC.

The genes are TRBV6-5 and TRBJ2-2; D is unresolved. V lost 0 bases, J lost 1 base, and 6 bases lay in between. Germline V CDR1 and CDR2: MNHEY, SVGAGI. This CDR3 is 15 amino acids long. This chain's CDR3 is CASSYSILNTGELFF. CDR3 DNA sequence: TGTGCCAGCAGTTACTCTATTTTGAACACCGGGGAGCTGTTTTTT.

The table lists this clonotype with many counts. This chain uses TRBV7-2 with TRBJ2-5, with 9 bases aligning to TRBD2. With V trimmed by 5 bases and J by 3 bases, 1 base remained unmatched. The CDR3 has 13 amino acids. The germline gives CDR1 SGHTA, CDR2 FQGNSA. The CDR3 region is CASSRGGEETQYF. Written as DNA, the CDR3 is TGTGCCAGCAGCCGCGGGGGGGAAGAGACCCAGTACTTC.

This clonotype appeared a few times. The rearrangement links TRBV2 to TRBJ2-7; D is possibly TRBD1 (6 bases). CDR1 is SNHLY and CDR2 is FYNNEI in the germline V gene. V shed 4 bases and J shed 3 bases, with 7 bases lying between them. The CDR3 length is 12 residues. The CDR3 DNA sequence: TGTGCCAGCAGTGTCAGGGGCTACGAGCAGTACTTC. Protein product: CASSVRGYEQYF.